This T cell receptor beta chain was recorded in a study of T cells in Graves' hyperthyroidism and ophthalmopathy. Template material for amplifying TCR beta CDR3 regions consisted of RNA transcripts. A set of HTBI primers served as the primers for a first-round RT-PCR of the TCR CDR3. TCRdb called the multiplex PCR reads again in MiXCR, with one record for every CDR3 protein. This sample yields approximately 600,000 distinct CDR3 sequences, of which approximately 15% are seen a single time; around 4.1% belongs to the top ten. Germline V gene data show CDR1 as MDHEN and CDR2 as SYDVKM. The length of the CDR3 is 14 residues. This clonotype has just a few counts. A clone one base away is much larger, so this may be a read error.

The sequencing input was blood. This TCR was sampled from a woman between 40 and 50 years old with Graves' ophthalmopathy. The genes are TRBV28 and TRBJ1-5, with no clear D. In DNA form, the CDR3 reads TGTGCCAGCAGTTTCGGCCAACCGTATCAGCCCCAGCGTTTT. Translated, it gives CASSFGQPYQPQRF.